The 8 T cell receptor beta chains listed next were all sequenced from one sample in a study of graft-versus-host responses after intestinal transplantation. Lymphocytes (intraepithelial and lamina propria) were released by processing the graft tissue. The protocol was immunoSEQ multiplex PCR, while the TCRdb copy is restricted to in-frame clones and leaves out a portion. The sample includes 15,000 to 25,000 clones, roughly 70% of them seen just once. This material consisted of ileum tissue, taken approximately 3 weeks after intestinal transplant. These receptors all come from a human patient who received an intestinal transplant, so some T cells may come from the graft donor.

This sequence joins TRBV6-6 and TRBJ1-2; the match to TRBD1 covers 9 bases. The germline V gene encodes CDR1 MNHNY and CDR2 SVGAGI (reference sequence). The CDR3 is 15 residues long. J lost 5 bases, V lost 0 bases, and 4 bases had no gene match. The CDR3 sequence: CASSYSTGGGYGYTF. Written as DNA, the CDR3 is TGTGCCAGCAGTTACTCGACAGGGGGAGGGTATGGCTACACCTTC.

The chain joins TRBV5-1 to TRBJ2-1, with TRBD2 matching 10 bases. Germline values: CDR1 SGHRS, CDR2 YFSETQ. The CDR3 has 18 amino acids. V gave up 3 bases and J gave up 4 bases; unmatched junction bases: 13. The CDR3 bases are TGCGCCAGCAGCTCATTGGTGATTCTAGCGGGGGTTTACAATGAGCAGTTCTTC. Amino acids: CASSSLVILAGVYNEQFF. Looking up the rest from reference TRBV5-1 and TRBJ2-1 gives the full variable domain: KAGVTQTPRYLIKTRGQQVTLSCSPISGHRSVSWYQQTPGQGLQFLFEYFSETQRNKGNFPGRFSGRQFSNSRSEMNVSTLELGDSALYLCASSSLVILAGVYNEQFFGPGTRLTVL.

This clone was seen a handful of times. The rearrangement joins TRBV6-5 to TRBJ2-7, with 7 bases fitting TRBD1. CDR1 MNHEY and CDR2 SVGAGI come from the germline V gene. The CDR3 spans 12 residues. Trimming cost V 5 bases and J 3 bases; bases outside gene matches: 1. The CDR3, as DNA: TGTGCCAGCAGTACAGGGGTCTACGAGCAGTACTTC. Its translation is CASSTGVYEQYF.

This clone was seen just once. V is TRBV7-2 and J is TRBJ2-2; 12 bases are shared with TRBD2. This CDR3 has 16 amino acids. The ends lost 2 bases at V and 6 bases at J; junction bases unmatched: 4. CDR1 is SGHTA and CDR2 is FQGNSA in the germline V gene. The CDR3 is CASSLLAGGPAGELFF. CDR3 DNA: TGTGCCAGCAGCTTACTAGCGGGGGGGCCGGCCGGGGAGCTGTTTTTT.

This chain links TRBV11-3 with TRBJ1-1, with D unresolved. Trimming removed 0 bases from V and 4 bases from J, with 3 bases in between. The CDR3 consists of 12 residues. The germline CDR1 and CDR2 sequences are SGHNT and YENEEA. In nucleotides, the CDR3 is TGTGCCAGCAGCTTAGATAGCACTGAAGCTTTCTTT. Its translation: CASSLDSTEAFF.

The chain uses TRBV27 and TRBJ1-5; D call uncertain. Germline V gives CDR1 MNHEY, CDR2 SMNVEV (reference sequence). The CDR3 totals 14 residues. Trimming shortened V by 3 bases and J by 2 bases, and 8 bases separated the two germline ends. CDR3 in DNA: TGTGCCAGCAGTTTCTTGCCAGGCAATCAGCCCCAGCATTTT. This gives the protein CASSFLPGNQPQHF.

This rearrangement joins TRBV5-8 to TRBJ1-2; 10 bases fit TRBD1. The CDR3 loop spans 13 amino acids. From germline, CDR1 is SGHTS and CDR2 YDEGEE. V shed 3 bases and J 4 bases; nucleotides not matched to a gene: 0. The CDR3 region is CASSWTGGYGYTF. CDR3 bases: TGTGCCAGCAGCTGGACAGGGGGCTATGGCTACACCTTC.

This clone was detected only once. V usage is TRBV5-6 and J usage is TRBJ2-7; TRBD1 agrees at 8 bases. The germline V gene has CDR1 SGHDT and CDR2 YYEEEE. The CDR3 is 17 residues long. V dropped 3 bases and J dropped 7; count of bases not matched to a gene: 18. The CDR3 sequence is CASSSFITLDRAGEQYF. DNA for the CDR3: TGTGCCAGCAGCTCGTTCATAACTTTGGACAGGGCGGGGGAGCAGTACTTC.